This T cell receptor beta chain was recovered during a study of T cell changes during pregnancy in multiple sclerosis. The repertoire was sequenced with immunoSEQ multiplex PCR; TCRdb's copy has only in-frame clones and lacks some. The profile shows tens of thousands of clones, roughly 91% of them singletons. The ends were cut back, 4 bases at V and 2 bases at J, with 12 bases in the middle. The CDR3 covers 15 residues. Germline V gene sequence: CDR1 MDHEN, CDR2 SYDVKM. The clonotype was recovered from a female donor with multiple sclerosis, enrolled in a pregnancy study. This chain links TRBV28 with TRBJ2-1; D gene uncertain. Sequenced material: CD4+ T cells from peripheral blood mononuclear cells, taken in the first trimester of pregnancy. The CDR3, as DNA: TGTGCCAGCAGTTCACGCAGTCCCACCTACAATGAGCAGTTCTTC. This sequence encodes CASSSRSPTYNEQFF.